The 25 T cell receptor beta chains below all came from one sample that was sequenced in a study of cytomegalovirus exposure and HLA in healthy donors. The PCR ran on 60 Vbeta and 13 Jbeta primers. Measured with immunoSEQ multiplex PCR; TCRdb has only the in-frame clones, and not every one. The sample holds roughly 250,000 clones; approximately 84% are singletons and the top ten take 1.5% to 2.5%. Sequencing used PBMCs. These receptors were taken from a middle-aged woman in good health and CMV-seropositive.

CDR3 protein: CASSPWTSGRREQYF. The CDR3 DNA sequence: TGTGCCAGCAGTCCATGGACTAGCGGGAGACGCGAGCAGTACTTC. V and J are TRBV6-5 and TRBJ2-7, with 13 bases identical to TRBD2. The V gene's germline CDR1 is MNHEY and CDR2 SVGAGI. Trimming took 5 bases from V and 6 from J; bases not matched to a gene: 7. CDR3 length equals 15 residues.

The rearrangement joins TRBV30 to TRBJ2-5; TRBD2 aligns across 12 bases. V shed 5 bases, J shed 4 bases, and the junction held 8 bases outside the gene matches. The germline CDR1 and CDR2 sequences are GTSNPN and SVGIG (reference sequence). This CDR3 region has 15 residues. This CDR3 reads CAWRNGLAGSETQYF. As DNA, the CDR3 is TGTGCCTGGCGAAACGGACTAGCGGGATCAGAGACCCAGTACTTC.

V gene TRBV7-6 combines with J gene TRBJ1-6; no clear D. CDR3 length: 15 residues. V lost 11 bases and J lost 7, with 21 bases in between. The germline gives CDR1 SGHVS, CDR2 FNYEAQ. CDR3 loop: CAGEWKRALNSPLHF. DNA for the CDR3: TGTGCCGGGGAATGGAAGAGGGCTCTAAATTCACCCCTCCACTTT.

V is TRBV11-3 and J is TRBJ2-6; D unresolved. Germline loops: CDR1 SGHNT, CDR2 YENEEA. The CDR3 covers 15 residues. V lost 0 bases and J lost 2, with 5 bases in between. In DNA, the CDR3 is TGTGCCAGCAGCTTAGATCTAGCTGGGGCCAACGTCCTGACTTTC. As protein: CASSLDLAGANVLTF.

The genes are TRBV13 and TRBJ2-7, with D possibly TRBD2 on 6 matching bases. This CDR3 spans 15 amino acids. The V and J ends lost 5 bases and 3 bases respectively, with 17 bases between them. The V gene's germline CDR1 is PRHDT and CDR2 FYEKMQ (reference sequence). The CDR3 nucleotides read TGTGCCAGCAGCCCCAAGTTGGGAGGTCACTACGAGCAGTACTTC. Translated: CASSPKLGGHYEQYF.

This chain connects TRBV30 to TRBJ2-4; no definite D call. The V end was cut by 8 bases, the J end by 1 base, with 12 bases between. CDR1 and CDR2 (germline): GTSNPN, SVGIG (reference sequence). The CDR3 runs to 13 residues. CDR3 amino acids: CAQSGAAKNIQYF. CDR3 bases: TGTGCCCAATCGGGTGCGGCCAAAAACATTCAGTACTTC.

This clone has just one count. The chain joins TRBV28 to TRBJ2-1, with 11 bases aligning to TRBD2. Per the germline V gene, CDR1 is MDHEN and CDR2 is SYDVKM. This CDR3 contains 16 residues. Germline trimming cut 3 bases from V and 8 bases from J; bases unmatched to any gene: 9. As DNA, the CDR3 is TGTGCCAGCAGTTTTGCTCGTAGCGGGAGGGCCTATGAGCAGTTCTTC. Translation gives CASSFARSGRAYEQFF.

This chain connects TRBV9 to TRBJ2-3; 7 bases are a match to TRBD1. Germline loops: CDR1 SGDLS, CDR2 YYNGEE. The V segment lost 4 bases and the J segment 6 bases; nucleotides outside the gene matches: 5. The CDR3 contains 13 residues. The CDR3 bases are TGTGCCAGCAGCTTGGACAGGAGGGATACGCAGTATTTT. Its translation: CASSLDRRDTQYF.

The chain carries TRBV5-1 and TRBJ2-3; 8 nucleotides match TRBD2. This CDR3 is built from 15 residues. Germline CDR1 is SGHRS and CDR2 is YFSETQ. V was clipped by 4 bases and J by 1 base; unmatched bases: 5. The chain's CDR3 is CASSGGRIGTDTQYF. The CDR3 region has the DNA TGCGCCAGCAGCGGCGGGAGGATTGGCACAGATACGCAGTATTTT.

The J gene is TRBJ2-7, the V gene TRBV7-2, with a possible D match to TRBD2 (7 bases). There are 13 residues in the CDR3. The ends were cut back, 4 bases at V and 7 bases at J, with 14 bases in the middle. Germline V gives CDR1 SGHTA, CDR2 FQGNSA. The chain's CDR3 is CASSSTGAGEQYF. The CDR3, as DNA: TGTGCCAGCAGCTCGACAGGAGCGGGGGAGCAGTACTTC.

The chain couples TRBV6-6 to TRBJ1-5, with a possible D match to TRBD1 (5 bases). V was pared by 6 bases and J by 1 base, with 13 bases between. Germline-derived CDR1 and CDR2 are MNHNY and SVGAGI (reference sequence). The CDR3 contains 15 residues. CDR3 protein: CASSGMGQSNQPQHF. The CDR3 bases are TGTGCCAGCAGCGGAATGGGGCAGAGCAATCAGCCCCAGCATTTT.

This clone was seen only once. The rearrangement joins TRBV5-6 to TRBJ2-7, with 9 nucleotides matching TRBD2. This CDR3 is 16 amino acids long. Trimming cost V 4 bases and J 0 bases; bases outside gene matches: 8. Germline V gene lookup returns CDR1 SGHDT and CDR2 YYEEEE. As DNA, the CDR3 is TGTGCCAGCAGCACCCTGACTAGCGGAACCTCCTACGAGCAGTACTTC. Translated: CASSTLTSGTSYEQYF.

This rearrangement joins TRBV5-1 to TRBJ2-7, with D perhaps TRBD2 (5 bases). The CDR3 runs 15 residues. With 0 bases removed from V and 6 bases from J, the gap between germline ends came to 16 bases. Germline V gene sequence: CDR1 SGHRS, CDR2 YFSETQ. The CDR3 region is CASSLAVGEKREQYF. In DNA, the CDR3 is TGCGCCAGCAGCTTGGCCGTGGGAGAAAAACGCGAGCAGTACTTC.

V and J are TRBV6-6 and TRBJ1-3, with D unclear. The CDR3 contains 11 residues. The germline gives CDR1 MNHNY, CDR2 SVGAGI (reference sequence). Trimming removed 3 bases at V and 7 bases at J, with 4 bases between. CDR3 nucleotides: TGTGCCAGCAGTTATGAGAACACCATATATTTT. This sequence encodes CASSYENTIYF.

The rearrangement links TRBV2 to TRBJ2-3, with a weak D call TRBD2 (5 bases). The V gene lost 7 bases and the J gene lost 2 bases, with 19 bases spanning the gap. This CDR3 contains 16 residues. Per germline, CDR1 SNHLY and CDR2 FYNNEI. This CDR3 is CASTGGGAENTDTQYF. CDR3 bases: TGTGCCAGCACTGGAGGCGGAGCGGAAAACACAGATACGCAGTATTTT.

Remarks on this clone: At one end the junction does not follow the germline gene, possibly because of a read error. This rearrangement joins TRBV5-1 to TRBJ2-7; 13 bases map to TRBD2. Germline assignment: CDR1 SGHRS and CDR2 YFSETQ. The CDR3 extends over 15 amino acids. CDR3 sequence reads: CASSWTSGRSYEQSF. The CDR3 nucleotides read TGCGCCAGCAGCTGGACTAGCGGGAGATCTTACGAGCAGTCCTTC.

The rearrangement joins TRBV15 to TRBJ1-1; 8 bases match TRBD1. V trimming: 2 bases; J trimming: 3 bases; junction bases outside the gene matches: 8. Germline V CDR1 and CDR2: LNHNV, YYDKDF (reference sequence). The CDR3 totals 16 residues. The CDR3 sequence: CATSRTLGQGYTEAFF. In nucleotides, the CDR3 is TGTGCCACCAGCAGAACACTTGGACAGGGTTACACTGAAGCTTTCTTT.

V usage is TRBV7-2 and J usage is TRBJ2-2; D possibly corresponds to TRBD2 (5 bases). Germline-derived CDR1 and CDR2 are SGHTA and FQGNSA. This CDR3 comprises 14 residues. Trimming shortened V by 7 bases and J by 0 bases, and 9 bases separated the two germline ends. DNA for the CDR3: TGTGCCAGCACCGGACTCCCGAACACCGGGGAGCTGTTTTTT. This sequence encodes CASTGLPNTGELFF.

This clone was picked up one time. The chain joins TRBV5-5 to TRBJ2-2, with 9 bases identical to TRBD2. The CDR3 is 15 residues long. In germline, CDR1 is SGHKS, CDR2 YYEKEE (reference sequence). The V and J ends lost 0 bases and 4 bases, in that order; junction bases with no gene match: 1. CDR3 loop: CASSLETSGTGELFF. The CDR3 bases are TGTGCCAGCAGCTTGGAGACTAGCGGCACCGGGGAGCTGTTTTTT.

This clone turned up a few times. The CDR3 here is CASSLSSGGVGNEQFF. The CDR3 DNA sequence: TGTGCCAGCAGTTTATCCTCGGGAGGGGTTGGAAATGAGCAGTTCTTC. This chain connects TRBV28 to TRBJ2-1, with 8 bases aligning to TRBD2. CDR1 and CDR2 from the germline V gene are MDHEN and SYDVKM. The CDR3 contains 16 residues. After removal of 1 base from V and 7 bases from J, the junction contained 9 bases not matched to a gene.

V usage is TRBV27 and J usage is TRBJ2-7; 10 bases line up with TRBD2. Germline loops: CDR1 MNHEY, CDR2 SMNVEV (reference sequence). V was clipped by 7 bases and J by 3 bases; unmatched bases: 9. The CDR3 consists of 15 residues. For the CDR3, the DNA is TGTGCCAGCAAGGGGAAAGCGGGAGGGTTCTACGAGCAGTACTTC. Protein product: CASKGKAGGFYEQYF.

This chain connects TRBV2 to TRBJ2-1; TRBD2 matches at 10 bases. Trimming cost V 6 bases and J 6 bases; bases outside gene matches: 5. The CDR3 extends over 14 amino acids. Germline-derived CDR1 and CDR2 are SNHLY and FYNNEI. Here the CDR3 reads CASSLAGVSNEQFF. CDR3 bases: TGTGCCAGCAGCCTAGCGGGAGTTTCCAATGAGCAGTTCTTC. Full variable domain (rest looked up from reference TRBV2 and TRBJ2-1): EPEVTQTPSHQVTQMGQEVILRCVPISNHLYFYWYRQILGQKVEFLVSFYNNEISEKSEIFDDQFSVERPDGSNFTLKIRSTKLEDSAMYFCASSLAGVSNEQFFGPGTRLTVL.

The chain has TRBV7-3 and TRBJ2-3; 9 nucleotides match TRBD2. V lost 4 bases to trimming and J lost 4 bases; unmatched junction nucleotides: 6. This CDR3 is 15 amino acids long. The germline gives CDR1 SGHTA, CDR2 FQGTGA. This chain's CDR3 is CASSSLAGDPDTQYF. DNA of the CDR3: TGTGCCAGCAGCTCCTTAGCGGGAGACCCAGATACGCAGTATTTT.

The V and J genes are TRBV27 and TRBJ2-7; D perhaps matches TRBD1 (5 bases). CDR3 length equals 16 residues. Germline V CDR1 and CDR2: MNHEY, SMNVEV (reference sequence). V was cut by 4 bases and J by 6 bases, with 22 bases left in between. For the CDR3, the DNA is TGTGCCAGCAGTTCCGACCCCCCCAGGGATCGGGTCGAGCAGTACTTC. This encodes CASSSDPPRDRVEQYF.

V is TRBV27 and J is TRBJ2-7; a possible D gene is TRBD2 (6 bases). This CDR3 spans 14 amino acids. Trimming removed 5 bases from V and 3 bases from J, with 14 bases in between. The germline gives CDR1 MNHEY, CDR2 SMNVEV (reference sequence). The CDR3 reads CASSGGAGFYEQYF. The CDR3 DNA sequence: TGTGCCAGCAGTGGAGGGGCGGGCTTCTACGAGCAGTACTTC.